This T cell receptor (beta chain) was identified during a study of blood T cell repertoires in COVID-19. Study information: From T cells, B-cell-depleted T cells, or PBMCs came the material, which was cDNA or gDNA.

As originally analysed: Estimated nucleated cell counts came from reference gene primer amplification. Clones were read by immunoSEQ multiplex PCR, and TCRdb kept only the in-frame ones, dropping some. V, J and clone size derive from that table, while D and trimming were established from the DNA sequence. Of about 120,000 clones in the sample, around 86% were seen once. Germline CDR1 is SGHTS and CDR2 is YDEGEE. CDR3 length: 14 amino acids. The V gene end was trimmed by 7 bases and the J gene end by 0 bases; junction bases not matched to a gene: 5. Sequenced: peripheral blood. The TCR comes from a man aged 55 to 70 with acute or convalescent COVID-19. This chain joins TRBV5-8 and TRBJ2-7, with 9 bases lining up with TRBD1. CDR3 DNA: TGTGCCAGCGAACGGACAGGGGCCTCCTACGAGCAGTACTTC. It encodes CASERTGASYEQYF.